This TCR beta chain was observed in a study of breast tumors, draining lymph nodes, adjacent tissues. This clonotype occurred many times. TCRdb reprocessed the multiplex PCR reads via MiXCR and lists one record per CDR3 protein. The sample has approximately 140,000 distinct CDR3 sequences, about 30% seen once; the top ten hold 2.3%. Breast cancer patients provided tissue from their axillary draining lymph nodes. This sequence originates from a female donor with breast cancer. Some clones in this sample may be carry-over from other donors' samples. Source material: axillary lymph node tissue.

CDR3 sequence: CASNPGTANTGELFF. The CDR3 nucleotides read TGTGCCAGCAATCCCGGGACAGCGAACACCGGGGAGCTGTTTTTT. V gene TRBV6-6 combines with J gene TRBJ2-2, with 7 bases fitting TRBD1. V lost 7 bases and J lost 0; bases outside the gene matches: 5. This CDR3 has 15 amino acids. CDR1 MNHNY and CDR2 SVGAGI come from the germline V gene (reference sequence).